This TCR beta chain was identified in a study of cytomegalovirus exposure and HLA in healthy donors. V lost 0 bases and J 4 bases, leaving 9 bases between the germline ends. Germline lookup yields CDR1 LNHNV and CDR2 YYDKDF (reference sequence). There are 14 residues in the CDR3. PCR was performed using 60 Vbeta and 13 Jbeta primers. Profiling relied on immunoSEQ multiplex PCR, and the TCRdb table lists in-frame clones only, not all of them. The table lists over 30,000 clones, 80% of them singletons. The chain joins TRBV15 to TRBJ2-5; tentatively, D is TRBD1 (6 bases). The sample taken for sequencing was PBMCs. This TCR derives from a male donor in good health and CMV-seronegative. CDR3: CATSRDAGAETQYF. In DNA form, the CDR3 reads TGTGCCACCAGCAGAGATGCAGGGGCAGAGACCCAGTACTTC.